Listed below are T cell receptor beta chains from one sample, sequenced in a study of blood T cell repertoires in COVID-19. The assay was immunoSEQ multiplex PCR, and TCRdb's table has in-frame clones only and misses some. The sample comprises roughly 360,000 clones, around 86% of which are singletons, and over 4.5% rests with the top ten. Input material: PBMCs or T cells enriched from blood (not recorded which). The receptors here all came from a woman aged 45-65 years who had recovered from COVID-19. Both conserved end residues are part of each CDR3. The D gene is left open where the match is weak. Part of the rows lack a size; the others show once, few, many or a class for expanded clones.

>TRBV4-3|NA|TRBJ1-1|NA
CASSQETVNTEAFF
TGCGCCAGCAGCCAGGAGACAGTGAACACTGAAGCTTTCTTT
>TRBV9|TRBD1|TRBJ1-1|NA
CASSRGQGSAFF
TGTGCCAGCAGCAGAGGACAGGGGTCGGCTTTCTTT
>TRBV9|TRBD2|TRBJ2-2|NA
CASRALAVETGELFF
TGTGCCAGCAGAGCACTAGCGGTGGAGACCGGGGAGCTGTTTTTT
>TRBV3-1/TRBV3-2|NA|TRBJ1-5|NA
CASSQSWGDNQPQHF
TGTGCCAGCAGCCAGTCCTGGGGGGACAATCAGCCCCAGCATTTT
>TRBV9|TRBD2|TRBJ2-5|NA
CASSTGLAFVGTQYF
TGTGCCAGCAGCACGGGACTAGCGTTCGTAGGGACCCAGTACTTC
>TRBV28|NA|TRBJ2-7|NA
CASSLSVSGQGYEQYF
TGTGCCAGCAGTTTATCAGTATCGGGTCAGGGGTACGAGCAGTACTTC
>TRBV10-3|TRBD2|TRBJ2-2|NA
CAIRKTSPAGELFF
TGTGCCATCAGAAAGACTAGCCCCGCCGGGGAGCTGTTTTTT
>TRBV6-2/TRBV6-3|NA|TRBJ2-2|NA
CASSLPGVYTGELFF
TGTGCCAGCAGTCTTCCAGGGGTCTACACCGGGGAGCTGTTTTTT
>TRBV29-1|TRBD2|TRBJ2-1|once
CSVVGLAGNSYNEQFF
TGCAGCGTTGTCGGACTAGCGGGAAACTCCTACAATGAGCAGTTCTTC
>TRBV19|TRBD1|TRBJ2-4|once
CASRGRTGRVNIQYF
TGTGCCAGTAGAGGTCGGACAGGGCGAGTAAACATTCAGTACTTC
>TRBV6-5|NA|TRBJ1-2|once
CASSPGYGYTF
TGTGCCAGCAGCCCCGGCTATGGCTACACCTTC
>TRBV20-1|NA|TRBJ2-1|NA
CSASGAGEQFF
TGCAGTGCTAGTGGTGCGGGGGAGCAGTTCTTC
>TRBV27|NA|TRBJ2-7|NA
CASRRDSSPTLAYEQYF
TGTGCCAGTCGGAGGGACAGCTCCCCAACCCTCGCCTACGAGCAGTACTTC
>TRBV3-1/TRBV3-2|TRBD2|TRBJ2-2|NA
CASSQDPGTSDTGELFF
TGTGCCAGCAGCCAAGATCCTGGGACTAGTGACACCGGGGAGCTGTTTTTT
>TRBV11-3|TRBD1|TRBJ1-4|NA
CASSPPADRGLIATNEKLFF
TGTGCCAGCAGCCCCCCGGCGGACAGGGGGCTCATTGCAACTAATGAAAAACTGTTTTTT
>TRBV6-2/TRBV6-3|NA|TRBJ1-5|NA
CASSYSGGYQPQHF
TGTGCCAGCAGTTACTCGGGAGGTTACCAGCCCCAGCATTTT
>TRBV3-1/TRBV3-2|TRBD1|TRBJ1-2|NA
CAGWGQGPGYTF
TGTGCCGGCTGGGGACAGGGTCCAGGCTACACCTTC
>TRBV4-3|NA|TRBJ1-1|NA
CASSQVGENTEAFF
TGCGCCAGCAGCCAAGTAGGGGAGAACACTGAAGCTTTCTTT
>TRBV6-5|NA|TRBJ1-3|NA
CASSLVPNTIYF
TGTGCCAGCAGCCTAGTACCGAACACCATATATTTT
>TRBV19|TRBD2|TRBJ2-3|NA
CASGSGRDTQYF
TGTGCCAGCGGTAGCGGGAGGGATACGCAGTATTTT
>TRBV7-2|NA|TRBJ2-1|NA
CASKLAGNEQFF
TGTGCCAGCAAACTAGCCGGCAATGAGCAGTTCTTC
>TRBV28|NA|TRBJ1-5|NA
CASRRISGISNQPQHF
TGTGCCAGCAGGCGAATTTCAGGGATCAGCAATCAGCCCCAGCATTTT
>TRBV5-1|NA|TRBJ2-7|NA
CASNLGQPDYEQYF
TGCGCCAGCAATCTAGGACAGCCCGACTACGAGCAGTACTTC
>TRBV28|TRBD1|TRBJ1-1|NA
CASIHSPGQGTEAFF
TGTGCCAGCATTCATTCTCCGGGACAGGGCACTGAAGCTTTCTTT
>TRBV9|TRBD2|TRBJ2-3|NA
CASSVGGGTSGSHVTDTQYF
TGTGCCAGCAGCGTAGGTGGGGGAACTAGCGGGAGCCATGTGACAGATACGCAGTATTTT
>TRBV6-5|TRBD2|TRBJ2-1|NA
CASRETGTSGEQFF
TGTGCCAGCAGGGAGACCGGGACTAGCGGTGAGCAGTTCTTC
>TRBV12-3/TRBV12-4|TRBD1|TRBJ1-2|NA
CASSPPGQVGYTF
TGTGCTAGCAGCCCTCCGGGACAGGTTGGCTACACCTTC
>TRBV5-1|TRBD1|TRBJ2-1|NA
CASSHGQGNNEQFF
TGCGCCAGCAGCCACGGACAGGGGAACAATGAGCAGTTCTTC
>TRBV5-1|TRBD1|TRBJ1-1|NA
CASSPQTGASNRGEAFF
TGCGCCAGCAGCCCTCAGACAGGGGCCTCGAATAGAGGTGAAGCTTTCTTT
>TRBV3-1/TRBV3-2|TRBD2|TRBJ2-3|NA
CASSQRLAGKLTDTQYF
TGTGCCAGCAGCCAACGACTAGCGGGCAAGCTCACAGATACGCAGTATTTT
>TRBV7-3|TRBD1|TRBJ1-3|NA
CASSQLGQGIGNTIYF
TGTGCCAGCAGCCAATTGGGACAGGGCATAGGAAACACCATATATTTT
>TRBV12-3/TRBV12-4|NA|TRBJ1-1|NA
CASKGDGNTEAFF
TGTGCCAGCAAGGGGGATGGGAACACTGAAGCTTTCTTT
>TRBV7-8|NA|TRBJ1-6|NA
CASSLGGNNSPLHF
TGTGCCAGCAGCTTGGGGGGGAATAATTCACCCCTCCACTTT
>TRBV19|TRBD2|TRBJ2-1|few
CASSIVSGFHEQFF
TGTGCCAGTAGTATAGTTAGCGGGTTCCATGAGCAGTTCTTC
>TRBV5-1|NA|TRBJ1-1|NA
CASSLEGVSVEAFF
TGCGCCAGCAGCTTGGAAGGGGTTAGTGTTGAAGCTTTCTTT
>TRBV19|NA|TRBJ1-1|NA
CASSIDGSFNTEAFF
TGTGCCAGTAGTATTGATGGCAGTTTTAACACTGAAGCTTTCTTT
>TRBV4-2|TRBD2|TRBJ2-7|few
CASSQDNLAASSYEQYF
TGTGCCAGCAGCCAAGATAACCTAGCGGCTAGCTCCTACGAGCAGTACTTC
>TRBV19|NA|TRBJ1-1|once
CASSMDGGAGEAFF
TGTGCCAGTAGTATGGATGGGGGGGCGGGTGAAGCTTTCTTT
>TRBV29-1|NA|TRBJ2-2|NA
CSVEATGSPGELFF
TGCAGCGTTGAAGCGACAGGTAGTCCCGGGGAGCTGTTTTTT
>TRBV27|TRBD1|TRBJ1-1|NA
CASSSTGWNTEAFF
TGTGCCAGCAGTTCGACAGGGTGGAACACTGAAGCTTTCTTT